This entry lists 8 T cell receptor beta chains sequenced from one sample in a study of beta chain features in type 1 diabetes. Overall study findings and caveats: Shorter TCRB CDR3s, moderately but significantly so, were found in Type 1 diabetes patients in all four CD4+ subsets.

All of the isolated RNA was reverse transcribed, so expressed TCRB transcripts were sequenced. Sequencing used immunoSEQ multiplex PCR; TCRdb keeps in-frame clones, though not all of them. The table has a few hundred thousand clones, roughly 17% seen once. These TCRs' antigens remain unknown. Material: naive CD4+ T cells from blood. The receptors originated from a man aged 30 to 39 with type 1 diabetes.

A few counts support this clone. The V gene is TRBV30, the J gene TRBJ1-2; 8 bases align to TRBD1. The V gene end was trimmed by 4 bases and the J gene end by 7 bases; junction bases not matched to a gene: 11. The germline gives CDR1 GTSNPN, CDR2 SVGIG (reference sequence). This CDR3 spans 14 amino acids. The CDR3 DNA reads as TGTGCCTGGATTACCGGGACAGGAGGAGTTGGCTACACCTTC. This codes for CAWITGTGGVGYTF.

This chain links TRBV27 with TRBJ1-1, with a tentative D call TRBD1 (5 bases). The CDR3 length is 13 residues. Germline V gene data show CDR1 as MNHEY and CDR2 as SMNVEV (reference sequence). V was clipped by 3 bases and J by 5 bases, with 10 bases between them. CDR3 DNA: TGTGCCAGCAGTTTGAAGGGACGAACTGAAGCTTTCTTT. Protein sequence: CASSLKGRTEAFF.

V gene TRBV27 combines with J gene TRBJ1-2; 7 positions match TRBD1. The CDR3 runs 14 residues. The J segment lost 3 bases and the V segment lost 6 bases, leaving 7 bases of the junction unmatched. CDR1 and CDR2 (germline): MNHEY, SMNVEV (reference sequence). The CDR3 sequence: CASRSETGYYGYTF. The CDR3 DNA reads TGTGCCAGCAGAAGTGAGACAGGGTACTATGGCTACACCTTC.

This sequence joins TRBV30 and TRBJ1-1, with 7 bases aligning to TRBD1. Germline CDR1 and CDR2: GTSNPN and SVGIG (reference sequence). This CDR3 is 13 amino acids long. The CDR3 nucleotides are TGTGCTGGGAGAGGGGGCTTGAACACTGAAGCTTTCTTT. It specifies CAGRGGLNTEAFF.

Only a few counts were recorded for this clone. The J gene is TRBJ1-3, the V gene TRBV9, with D unclear. Germline-derived CDR1 and CDR2 are SGDLS and YYNGEE. The V end was cut by 7 bases, the J end by 0 bases, with 17 bases between. This CDR3 is 16 amino acids long. CDR3 in DNA: TGTGCCAGCCGACGGGGAGGGCCCTACTCTGGAAACACCATATATTTT. Protein sequence: CASRRGGPYSGNTIYF.

This clone occurred a few times. The chain couples TRBV5-1 to TRBJ2-7; TRBD2 matches at 9 bases. Germline V gene lookup returns CDR1 SGHRS and CDR2 YFSETQ. The CDR3 loop spans 15 amino acids. Unmatched junction bases numbered 5, after V lost 0 bases and J lost 4 bases. CDR3 sequence reads: CASSLAGTSRYEQYF. DNA of the CDR3: TGCGCCAGCAGCTTGGCCGGGACTAGCCGATACGAGCAGTACTTC.

This clone was observed a handful of times. V usage is TRBV28 and J usage is TRBJ2-1; D is unresolved. CDR3 size: 12 residues. In germline, CDR1 is MDHEN, CDR2 SYDVKM. Trimming removed 2 bases at V and 7 bases at J, with 6 bases between. The CDR3 region is CASSLLGNEQFF. Written as DNA, the CDR3 is TGTGCCAGCAGTTTACTAGGGAATGAGCAGTTCTTC.

The genes are TRBV29-1 and TRBJ2-1; 11 nucleotides line up with TRBD1. The CDR3 spans 16 residues. Germline V gene lookup returns CDR1 SQVTM and CDR2 ANQGSEA. V shed 0 bases and J 0 bases; nucleotides not matched to a gene: 1. CDR3 DNA: TGCAGCGTTGAAGAAGGGACAGGGGGCTCCTACAATGAGCAGTTCTTC. As protein: CSVEEGTGGSYNEQFF.